This section outlines one T cell receptor beta chain sequence together with its context. The target of this receptor is not known. No base qualities exist here, and no much larger clone lies one base off it. The data belong to a study of CD8 T cells in Susac syndrome (dated by TCRdb to between 2018 and 2020). Regarding the complete study: Repertoire sequencing was used to test whether CD8+ T cell activation and differentiation in Susac syndrome was antigen driven.

RNA was extracted using the RNeasy kit, and about 0.5 to 1 ug of the RNA was reverse transcribed with random hexamers. TCR beta CDR3 regions were amplified with the immunoSEQ multiplex PCR assay covering 54 Vbeta and 13 Jbeta segments. PCR amplification bias was corrected by using a synthetic template baseline for primer optimization and computational correction. The original pipeline was this. Reads were annotated to V, D and J genes per IMGT and analyzed with immunoSEQ Analyzer, keeping only productive sequences. Clonality was calculated as one minus the Shannon entropy normalized by log2 of the number of productive unique sequences. For each patient and control, public and private clones were evaluated among the 100 most prevalent clones. A clone was defined as Susac-specific if it was absent from the healthy and MS cohorts, from roughly 990 published viral clones and from other ImmuneACCESS disease sequences. TCRdb's own reprocessing of the public reads used fastp at Q25 and MiXCR and kept productive beta chains. Entries that share a CDR3 protein sequence are merged under the most common genes and DNA. The V and J calls follow TCRdb's processing rather than the paper's. The sample data list around 130,000 distinct CDR3 sequences, and 90% to 95% of these were observed just once. The ten largest clonotypes hold roughly 0.11% of the sample.

General findings and caveats noted by the study authors: The TCR sequencing and HLA analysis was acknowledged to have included a relatively small number of individuals.

High-throughput TCR beta sequencing profiled peripheral blood CD8+ and CD4+ T cells from healthy donors, Susac syndrome patients and multiple sclerosis patients. Healthy donors were age- and sex-matched controls. CD8+ TEMRA cells were enriched by FACS, while bulk CD8+ and CD4+ T cells were purified by magnetic negative isolation. Blood was drawn into EDTA tubes, processed within 24 hours, and PBMCs were isolated by density gradient centrifugation. PBMCs destined for TCR sequencing were cryopreserved in liquid nitrogen and later thawed in a 37 °C water bath. Purity of sorted or isolated CD4+, CD8+ and CD8+ TEMRA cells was at least 90%. This sequence was found in a human donor in good health. What was sequenced was CD4+ T cells from PBMCs.

The DNA reads TGCGCCAGCAGCTTAGTATCCGGGACCACCTTGGAGCAGTACTTC. Its translation reads: CASSLVSGTTLEQYF. The chain links TRBV5-1 with TRBJ2-7; the D call is tentative, TRBD1 or TRBD2, as each matches 5 bases. The CDR3 runs 15 amino acids, cysteine and phenylalanine included. This entry keeps only the CDR3 DNA: 45 bases, framed from base 1. V gives up 2 bases and J gives up 7 bases, and the segment between their germline ends measures 19 bases. The germline V gene provides CDR1 SGHRS and CDR2 YFSETQ. Reference TRBV5-1 and TRBJ2-7 proteins supply the regions before and after the CDR3; the full variable domain is: KAGVTQTPRYLIKTRGQQVTLSCSPISGHRSVSWYQQTPGQGLQFLFEYFSETQRNKGNFPGRFSGRQFSNSRSEMNVSTLELGDSALYLCASSLVSGTTLEQYFGPGTRLTVT.